This T cell receptor beta chain was obtained from a study of cytomegalovirus exposure and HLA in healthy donors. The study's findings and limits: Reportedly, diagnosis of cytomegalovirus status by the classifier showed high specificity and sensitivity. Differences between HLA loci emerged in a later analysis of TCR association rates, with DRB1 most and HLA-C fewest. Per a prior analysis, the majority of TCR beta V segments were productive roughly 87% or roughly 30% of the time. In a later analysis, TCR beta V- and J-gene trimming was associated with a missense DCLRE1C variant.

In this sample, this clone turned up once. Its matching antigen is unknown. With 60 Vbeta and 13 Jbeta primers, the PCR was carried out. The method was immunoSEQ multiplex PCR; TCRdb's version includes in-frame clones alone and lacks a portion of them. This table holds about 110,000 clones, 65% to 85% found once. This CDR3 comprises 12 residues. V was pared by 4 bases and J by 1 base, with 5 bases between. Germline loops: CDR1 ENHRY, CDR2 SYGVKD. The sample taken for sequencing was PBMCs. The V and J genes are TRBV10-3 and TRBJ2-7; TRBD2 is a possible D gene (5 bases). This TCR came from a male donor in good health and CMV-seropositive. CDR3 DNA: TGTGCCATCAGTGGCGGGTCCTACGAGCAGTACTTC. It is translated as CAISGGSYEQYF.